These 2 T cell receptor beta chains share one sample of origin, sequenced in a study of blood T cell repertoires in COVID-19. Only in-frame clones appear in the TCRdb table, and some are missing; sequencing was by immunoSEQ multiplex PCR. The table records 200,000 to 250,000 clones, over 75% of them present only once. Sequences were obtained from PBMCs or T cells enriched from blood (not recorded which). Receptors originate from a woman aged 30 to 39 who had been exposed to COVID-19.

There are a few counts of this clone. This sample includes further DNA sequences coding for the same CDR3. V gene TRBV6-5 combines with J gene TRBJ2-7; D call uncertain. Germline values: CDR1 MNHEY, CDR2 SVGAGI. Deletions cut 5 bases from V and 2 bases from J, with 4 bases between. CDR3 length equals 11 residues. The CDR3 here is CASSQTYEQYF. The CDR3 bases are TGTGCCAGCAGTCAAACCTACGAGCAGTACTTC.

J is TRBJ2-3 and V is TRBV19, with 8 bases matching TRBD1. V gave up 3 bases and J gave up 4 bases; unmatched junction bases: 6. There are 15 residues in the CDR3. Germline V gives CDR1 LNHDA, CDR2 SQIVND (reference sequence). The CDR3 sequence is CASSIFGQGPDTQYF. CDR3 DNA: TGTGCCAGTAGTATTTTTGGACAGGGACCAGATACGCAGTATTTT. Drawing the rest from reference TRBV19 and TRBJ2-3, the complete variable domain is DGGITQSPKYLFRKEGQNVTLSCEQNLNHDAMYWYRQDPGQGLRLIYYSQIVNDFQKGDIAEGYSVSREKKESFPLTVTSAQKNPTAFYLCASSIFGQGPDTQYFGPGTRLTVL.